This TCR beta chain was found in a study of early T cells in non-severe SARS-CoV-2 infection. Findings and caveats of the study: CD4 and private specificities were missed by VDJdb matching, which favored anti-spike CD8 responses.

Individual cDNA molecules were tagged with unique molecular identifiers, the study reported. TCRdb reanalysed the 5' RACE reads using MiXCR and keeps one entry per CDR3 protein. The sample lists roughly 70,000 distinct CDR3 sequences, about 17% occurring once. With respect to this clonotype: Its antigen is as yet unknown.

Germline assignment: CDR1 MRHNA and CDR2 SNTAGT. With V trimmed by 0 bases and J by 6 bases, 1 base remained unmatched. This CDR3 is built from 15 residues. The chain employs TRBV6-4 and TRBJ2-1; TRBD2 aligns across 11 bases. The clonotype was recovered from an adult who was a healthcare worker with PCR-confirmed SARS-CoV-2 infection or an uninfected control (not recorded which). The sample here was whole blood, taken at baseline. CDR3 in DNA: TGTGCCAGCAGTGACTCTAGCGGGGGGGCCAATGAGCAGTTCTTC. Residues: CASSDSSGGANEQFF.